This entry lists 23 T cell receptor beta chains sequenced from one sample in a study of shared clonotypes between healthy human individuals. CD45RO-negative, CCR7-positively selected cells formed the naive CD8 fraction, excluding terminally differentiated effector memory CD45RA+ cells. The protocol was immunoSEQ multiplex PCR, while the TCRdb copy is restricted to in-frame clones and leaves out a portion. The sample has more than 2 million clones; roughly 94% are singletons. Material for sequencing was naive CD8+ T cells sorted from blood. The receptors were sampled from a man younger than 30 in good health.

The chain recombines TRBV2 with TRBJ2-7; TRBD1 matches 12 bases. The CDR3 loop spans 15 amino acids. V lost 4 bases, J lost 4 bases, and 5 bases stayed unmatched. Germline CDR1 is SNHLY and CDR2 is FYNNEI. CDR3 nucleotides: TGTGCCAGCAGTGGAGGGACAGGGGGCGGATACGAGCAGTACTTC. This codes for CASSGGTGGGYEQYF.

About this clone: Other DNA sequences of this sample code for an identical CDR3. The chain has TRBV19 and TRBJ2-7; D possibly matches TRBD1 or TRBD2 (5 bases each). CDR3 length: 14 amino acids. Germline V CDR1 and CDR2: LNHDA, SQIVND (reference sequence). V lost 5 bases, J lost 0 bases, and 11 bases lay in between. CDR3 nucleotides: TGTGCCAGTAGTTTGGCAGGGAGCTCCTACGAGCAGTACTTC. Protein product: CASSLAGSSYEQYF.

This clone was recorded once. The CDR3 region is CASRTTGTSNEQFF. CDR3 DNA sequence: TGTGCCAGCAGGACTACCGGGACCAGCAATGAGCAGTTCTTC. The chain carries TRBV7-9 and TRBJ2-1; D is possibly TRBD1 or TRBD2 (5 bases each). Germline CDR1 is SEHNR and CDR2 is FQNEAQ (reference sequence). The germline V and J ends were trimmed by 6 bases and 6 bases, with 15 bases remaining between them. This CDR3 is built from 14 residues. Combining the CDR3 with reference TRBV7-9 and TRBJ2-1 gives the whole variable domain DTGVSQNPRHKITKRGQNVTFRCDPISEHNRLYWYRQTLGQGPEFLTYFQNEAQLEKSRLLSDRFSAERPKGSFSTLEIQRTEQGDSAMYLCASRTTGTSNEQFFGPGTRLTVL.

This clone was detected a few times. The genes are TRBV11-3 and TRBJ2-1; D possibly corresponds to TRBD2 (5 bases). The CDR3 runs 14 residues. Germline CDR1 reads SGHNT; CDR2 reads YENEEA. V was shortened by 1 base and J by 9 bases, with 13 bases between the two germline ends. CDR3 residues: CASSLARGSGEQFF. The CDR3 DNA reads as TGTGCCAGCAGCTTAGCTCGGGGTTCGGGTGAGCAGTTCTTC.

The rearrangement links TRBV29-1 to TRBJ1-2, with D perhaps matching TRBD1 (5 bases). CDR3 size: 13 residues. In germline, CDR1 is SQVTM, CDR2 ANQGSEA. The V gene lost 5 bases and the J gene lost 4 bases, with 14 bases spanning the gap. The CDR3 nucleotides are TGCAGCGTTTCGACAGAAGGATTCTATGGCTACACCTTC. It specifies CSVSTEGFYGYTF.

CDR3 residues: CASTPWRGQETQYF. The CDR3 DNA reads as TGTGCCAGCACTCCGTGGCGGGGCCAAGAGACCCAGTACTTC. The chain combines TRBV6-6 with TRBJ2-5, with D tentatively TRBD2 (6 bases). Germline CDR1 reads MNHNY; CDR2 reads SVGAGI (reference sequence). The ends were cut back, 7 bases at V and 1 base at J, with 13 bases in the middle. This CDR3 spans 14 amino acids.

This clone has a single count. J is TRBJ2-4 and V is TRBV15; D gene ambiguous. CDR1 is LNHNV and CDR2 is YYDKDF in the germline V gene (reference sequence). The CDR3 runs 13 residues. Trimming cost V 3 bases and J 5 bases, with 8 bases left between them. The CDR3 reads CATSSGPQNIQYF. In DNA form, the CDR3 reads TGTGCCACCAGCAGCGGCCCCCAAAACATTCAGTACTTC.

The rearrangement links TRBV14 to TRBJ1-2, with D hard to call. V lost 0 bases and J lost 1, with 12 bases in between. This CDR3 contains 16 residues. Germline CDR1 SGHDN, CDR2 FVKESK. Here the CDR3 reads CASSQDRIGLNYGYTF. CDR3 bases: TGTGCCAGCAGCCAAGATCGTATAGGGCTTAACTATGGCTACACCTTC.

V is TRBV27 and J is TRBJ1-1; D is unclear. The CDR3 runs 12 residues. V lost 8 bases to trimming and J lost 4 bases, with 11 bases between them. The germline V gene has CDR1 MNHEY and CDR2 SMNVEV (reference sequence). CDR3 in DNA: TGTGCCAGCGCCGTCCGGGGCACTGAAGCTTTCTTT. It encodes CASAVRGTEAFF.

Of note for this clone: This sample also contains other DNA sequences that code for the same CDR3. The gene calls are TRBV4-3 and TRBJ2-7, with 9 bases fitting TRBD2. The CDR3 covers 15 residues. CDR1 is LGHNA and CDR2 is YSLEER in the germline V gene. The V segment lost 1 base and the J segment 2 bases; nucleotides outside the gene matches: 3. CDR3 in DNA: TGCGCCAGCAGCCAAGGGCTAGCGGGACCCTACGAGCAGTACTTC. Its protein product is CASSQGLAGPYEQYF.

This clone was found a few times. This sample also contains other DNA sequences that code for the same CDR3. For the CDR3, the DNA is TGTGCCAGCAGTTATGACGGCTACGAGCAGTACTTC. Amino acid sequence: CASSYDGYEQYF. The chain is built from TRBV6-6 and TRBJ2-7; no clear D gene. V lost 3 bases to trimming and J lost 3 bases, with 6 bases between them. The CDR3 runs 12 residues. Per the germline V gene, CDR1 is MNHNY and CDR2 is SVGAGI (reference sequence).

V gene TRBV30 combines with J gene TRBJ1-6; a weak D match, TRBD1 (5 bases). The CDR3 is 13 amino acids. Germline CDR1 is GTSNPN and CDR2 is SVGIG (reference sequence). V was trimmed by 3 bases and J by 3 bases, leaving 6 bases between them. The CDR3 coding sequence is TGTGCCTGGAGAACAGGCTATAATTCACCCCTCCACTTT. Amino acids: CAWRTGYNSPLHF.

The rearrangement links TRBV4-1 to TRBJ1-1; no reliable D call. Between the trimmed V and J ends, which lost 4 bases and 0 bases, there was a span of 12 bases. CDR1 and CDR2 from the germline V gene are MGHRA and YSYEKL. The length of the CDR3 is 15 residues. The CDR3 nucleotides read TGCGCCAGCAGCCCCAATCCGGGGATGAACACTGAAGCTTTCTTT. It yields the protein CASSPNPGMNTEAFF.

J is TRBJ2-7 and V is TRBV9, with unresolved D. CDR3 length: 16 amino acids. V lost 3 bases and J 3 bases, leaving 19 bases between the germline ends. Per the germline V gene, CDR1 is SGDLS and CDR2 is YYNGEE. CDR3 coding DNA: TGTGCCAGCAGCGATGGCGGCAGCCAGCCGTTCTACGAGCAGTACTTC. It translates to CASSDGGSQPFYEQYF.

The rearrangement uses TRBV6-6 and TRBJ2-2; 11 positions match TRBD2. The junction had 5 bases not matched to a gene; V was cut back by 5 bases and J by 6 bases. Germline V gene data show CDR1 as MNHNY and CDR2 as SVGAGI (reference sequence). The CDR3 has 15 amino acids. For the CDR3, the DNA is TGTGCCAGCAGTCTACTAGCGGGGGAAGCCGGGGAGCTGTTTTTT. Amino acid sequence: CASSLLAGEAGELFF.

The count of this clone is one. This chain connects TRBV13 to TRBJ2-7; TRBD1 aligns across 11 bases. This CDR3 comprises 18 residues. With V trimmed by 0 bases and J by 3 bases, 10 bases remained unmatched. Germline loops: CDR1 PRHDT, CDR2 FYEKMQ (reference sequence). CDR3 DNA sequence: TGTGCCAGCAGCTTAGGCCTCCCCGGACAGGGGGCGTTCTACGAGCAGTACTTC. This encodes CASSLGLPGQGAFYEQYF.

In the case of this clone: Other DNA sequences in this sample translate to the same CDR3. The rearrangement uses TRBV27 and TRBJ2-1; D not certain. The germline V gene encodes CDR1 MNHEY and CDR2 SMNVEV (reference sequence). Trimming cost V 2 bases and J 0 bases, with 8 bases left between them. This CDR3 spans 15 amino acids. CDR3 DNA sequence: TGTGCCAGCAGTTTAACTTCGGGCTCCTACAATGAGCAGTTCTTC. This encodes CASSLTSGSYNEQFF.

The chain employs TRBV2 and TRBJ2-1, with TRBD1 identical over 7 bases. V shed 7 bases and J 6 bases; nucleotides not matched to a gene: 15. The CDR3 spans 16 residues. Germline CDR1 SNHLY, CDR2 FYNNEI. CDR3: CASKSEVGGNLNEQFF. In DNA, the CDR3 is TGTGCCAGCAAGTCGGAAGTAGGGGGCAACCTCAATGAGCAGTTCTTC.

The V call is TRBV4-1, the J call TRBJ2-6, with D unresolved. Germline values: CDR1 MGHRA, CDR2 YSYEKL. Trimming took off 4 bases at V and 0 bases at J, with 4 bases between the two ends. This CDR3 region has 14 residues. The CDR3 DNA reads as TGCGCCAGCAGCCCCGGCTCTGGGGCCAACGTCCTGACTTTC. This gives the protein CASSPGSGANVLTF.

J is TRBJ2-7 and V is TRBV7-3; the match to TRBD1 covers 7 bases. In germline, CDR1 is SGHTA, CDR2 FQGTGA. There are 15 residues in the CDR3. V was pared by 5 bases and J by 5 bases, with 12 bases of the junction left unmatched. CDR3 sequence: CASSIRQGRIHEQYF. CDR3 sequence (DNA): TGTGCCAGCAGCATCCGACAGGGAAGGATCCACGAGCAGTACTTC.

The table lists this clone with a few counts. The chain employs TRBV11-2 and TRBJ1-1; no clear D gene. Germline V gene lookup returns CDR1 SGHAT and CDR2 FQNNGV. The V end lost 0 bases, the J end lost 7 bases, and 6 bases lay between the germline ends. The CDR3 sequence is 12 residues long. For the CDR3, the DNA is TGTGCCAGCAGCTTAGAGGGCGTTGAAGCTTTCTTT. Translation gives CASSLEGVEAFF.

V is TRBV30 and J is TRBJ2-3; 8 positions agree with TRBD1. Germline lookup yields CDR1 GTSNPN and CDR2 SVGIG (reference sequence). V was clipped by 0 bases and J by 4 bases; unmatched bases: 3. This CDR3 comprises 14 residues. Here the CDR3 DNA reads TGTGCCTGGAGTGTAGAACAGGGGGCAGATACGCAGTATTTT. Protein product: CAWSVEQGADTQYF.

This chain connects TRBV11-2 to TRBJ1-6; no firm D call. The CDR3 has 15 residues. CDR1 and CDR2 (germline): SGHAT, FQNNGV. Trimming removed 8 bases from V and 2 bases from J, with 13 bases in between. CDR3 sequence: CASAPGGPYNSPLHF. The CDR3 DNA sequence: TGTGCCAGCGCCCCAGGTGGCCCCTATAATTCACCCCTCCACTTT.